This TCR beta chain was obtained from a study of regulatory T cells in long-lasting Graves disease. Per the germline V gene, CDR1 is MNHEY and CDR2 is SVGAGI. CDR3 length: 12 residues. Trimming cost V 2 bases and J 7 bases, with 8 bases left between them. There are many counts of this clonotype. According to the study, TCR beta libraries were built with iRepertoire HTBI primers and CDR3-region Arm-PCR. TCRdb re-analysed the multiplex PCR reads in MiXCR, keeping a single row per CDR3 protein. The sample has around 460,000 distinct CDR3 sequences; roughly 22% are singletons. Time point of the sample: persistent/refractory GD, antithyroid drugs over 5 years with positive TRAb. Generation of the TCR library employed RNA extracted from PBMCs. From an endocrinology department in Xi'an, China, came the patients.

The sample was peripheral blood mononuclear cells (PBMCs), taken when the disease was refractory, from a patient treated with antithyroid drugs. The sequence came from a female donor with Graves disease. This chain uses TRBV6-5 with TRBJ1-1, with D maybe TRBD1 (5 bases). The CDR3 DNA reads TGTGCCAGCAGTTACCCACAGGTTGAAGCTTTCTTT. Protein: CASSYPQVEAFF.